A selection of T cell receptor beta chains follows, all from one sample in a study of blood T cells in healthy people across ages. TCRdb fed the 5' RACE reads into MiXCR, producing one record per CDR3 protein. The top ten hold more than 20% of the sample, which has around 2 million distinct CDR3 sequences, about 39% seen once. The sample was blood. These receptors all come from a human donor in good health. CDR3s include the opening cysteine and the closing phenylalanine or tryptophan. A D gene is named only where the DNA matches it firmly. Clone size appears in some rows only: once, few, many, or a class for an expanded clone.

DNA	CDR3	size	V	J	D
TGCAGCGTCTGGGGCCGAGATACGCAGTATTTT	CSVWGRDTQYF	few	TRBV29-1	TRBJ2-3	NA
TGCAGTGCTACTGGACCTCTCCTTAACTATGGCTACACCTTC	CSATGPLLNYGYTF	NA	TRBV20-1	TRBJ1-2	NA
TGTGCCATCAGTGAGGGGCAGGGGGCTGGTCAGCCCCAGCATTTT	CAISEGQGAGQPQHF	few	TRBV10-3	TRBJ1-5	TRBD1
TGTGCCAGCCCTGGTGGTGGGACAGGGGTATCTGGGGCCAACGTCCTGACTTTC	CASPGGGTGVSGANVLTF	NA	TRBV7-9	TRBJ2-6	TRBD1
TGTGCCAGCAGCTTTAACAGGGCTTCCTACAATGAGCAGTTCTTC	CASSFNRASYNEQFF	once	TRBV7-3	TRBJ2-1	NA
TGTGCCAGCAGATTAGCGTATTCCTACAATGAGCAGTTCTTC	CASRLAYSYNEQFF	few	TRBV28	TRBJ2-1	NA
TGTGCCAGCAGTTACTCGGACAGGGGCCACGAGCAGTACTTC	CASSYSDRGHEQYF	few	TRBV6-5	TRBJ2-7	TRBD1
TGCGCCAGCAGCCAAGTTGCGGGGCAGGGAGAGACCCAGTACTTC	CASSQVAGQGETQYF	NA	TRBV4-3	TRBJ2-5	NA
TGCGCCAGCAGCGTGGACACCTCGAGGGGCTATGGCTACACCTTC	CASSVDTSRGYGYTF	few	TRBV5-1	TRBJ1-2	NA
TGCAGCGTTGTTGGAGACAGCAACTTCTACACCTTC	CSVVGDSNFYTF	few	TRBV29-1	TRBJ1-2	NA
TGCGCCAGCAGCTTAGGTGGACGAGGAGACTACACCTTC	CASSLGGRGDYTF	NA	TRBV11-3	TRBJ1-2	NA